The present entry profiles one T cell receptor beta chain with its context. The antigen is unknown. This entry is derived from a study of T cells in localized non-small cell lung cancer. Study-wide points: Higher T cell density in the blood was associated with longer overall survival, whereas higher adjacent-lung clonality associated with shorter survival. Because researchers sequenced only one region of the tumor, heterogeneity is still possible. The greatest T cell clonality was found in uninvolved adjacent lung (higher than in tumor).

With V trimmed by 3 bases and J by 6 bases, 6 bases remained unmatched. The V gene's germline CDR1 is SGHRS and CDR2 YFSETQ. This CDR3 contains 14 residues. Sequencing was performed with immunoSEQ multiplex PCR; in TCRdb, only in-frame clones are kept and a portion is missing. The table shows some 64,000 clones, with 75% to 90% occurring only once. J is TRBJ2-7 and V is TRBV5-1, with TRBD1 matching 10 bases. The clonotype originates from a woman between 40 and 69 years old with stage I lung adenocarcinoma. Here the sequenced sample was peripheral blood, taken before any cancer treatment. This CDR3 is CASSSGTGVLEQYF. CDR3 bases: TGCGCCAGCAGCTCTGGGACAGGGGTTCTCGAGCAGTACTTC.